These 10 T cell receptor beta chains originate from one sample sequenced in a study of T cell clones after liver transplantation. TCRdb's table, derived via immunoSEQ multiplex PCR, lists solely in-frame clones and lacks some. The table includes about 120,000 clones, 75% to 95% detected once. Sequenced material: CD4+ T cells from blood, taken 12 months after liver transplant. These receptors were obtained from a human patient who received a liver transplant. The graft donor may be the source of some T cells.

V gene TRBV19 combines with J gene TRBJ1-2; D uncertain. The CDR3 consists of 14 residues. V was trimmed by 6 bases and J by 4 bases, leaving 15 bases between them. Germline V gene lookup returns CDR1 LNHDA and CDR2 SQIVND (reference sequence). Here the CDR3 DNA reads TGTGCCAGTAGCGCTGATCAGGAGAGCTATGGCTACACCTTC. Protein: CASSADQESYGYTF.

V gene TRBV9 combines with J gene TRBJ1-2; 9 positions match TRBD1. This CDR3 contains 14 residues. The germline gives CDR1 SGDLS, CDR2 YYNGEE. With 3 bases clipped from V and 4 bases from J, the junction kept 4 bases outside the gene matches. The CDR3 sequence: CASSAYRGLYGYTF. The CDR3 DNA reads TGTGCCAGCAGCGCGTACAGGGGGCTCTATGGCTACACCTTC.

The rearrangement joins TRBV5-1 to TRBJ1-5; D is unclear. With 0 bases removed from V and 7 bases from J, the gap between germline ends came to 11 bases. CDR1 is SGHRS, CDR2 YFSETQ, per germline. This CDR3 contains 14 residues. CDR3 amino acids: CASSLGTAGQPQHF. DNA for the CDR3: TGCGCCAGCAGCTTGGGCACTGCCGGGCAGCCCCAGCATTTT.

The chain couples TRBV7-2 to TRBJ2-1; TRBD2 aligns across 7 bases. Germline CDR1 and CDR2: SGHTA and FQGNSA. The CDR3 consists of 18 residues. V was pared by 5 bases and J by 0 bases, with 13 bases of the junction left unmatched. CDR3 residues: CASSREAGRWGSYNEQFF. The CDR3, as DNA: TGTGCCAGCAGCCGGGAGGCGGGGAGGTGGGGCTCCTACAATGAGCAGTTCTTC. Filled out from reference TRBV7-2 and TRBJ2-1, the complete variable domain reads GAGVSQSPSNKVTEKGKDVELRCDPISGHTALYWYRQSLGQGLEFLIYFQGNSAPDKSGLPSDRFSAERTGGSVSTLTIQRTQQEDSAVYLCASSREAGRWGSYNEQFFGPGTRLTVL.

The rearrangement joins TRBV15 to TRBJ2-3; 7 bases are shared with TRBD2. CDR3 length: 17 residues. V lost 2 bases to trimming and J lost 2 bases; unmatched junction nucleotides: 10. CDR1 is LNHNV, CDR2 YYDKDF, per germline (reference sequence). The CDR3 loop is CATSRSLSGGYTDTQYF. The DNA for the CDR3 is TGTGCCACCAGCAGATCCCTATCGGGAGGATACACAGATACGCAGTATTTT.

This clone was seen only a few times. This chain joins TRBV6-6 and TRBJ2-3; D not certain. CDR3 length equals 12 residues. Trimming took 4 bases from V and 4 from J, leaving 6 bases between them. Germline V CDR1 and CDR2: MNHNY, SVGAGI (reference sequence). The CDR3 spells CASSWMADTQYF. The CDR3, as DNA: TGTGCCAGCAGTTGGATGGCAGATACGCAGTATTTT.

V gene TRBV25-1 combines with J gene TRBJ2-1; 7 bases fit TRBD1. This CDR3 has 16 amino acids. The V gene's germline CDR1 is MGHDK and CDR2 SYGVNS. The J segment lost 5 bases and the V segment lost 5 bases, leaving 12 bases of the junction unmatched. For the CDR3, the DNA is TGTGCCAGCAGTCAACCGCGACAGGGCCCTAACAATGAGCAGTTCTTC. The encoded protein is CASSQPRQGPNNEQFF.

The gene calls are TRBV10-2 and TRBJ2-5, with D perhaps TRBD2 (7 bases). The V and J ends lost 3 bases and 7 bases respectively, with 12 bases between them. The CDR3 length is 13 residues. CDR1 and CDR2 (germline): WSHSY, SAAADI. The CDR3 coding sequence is TGCGCCAGCAGTGAAGGGAGGGGGACGACCCAGTACTTC. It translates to CASSEGRGTTQYF.

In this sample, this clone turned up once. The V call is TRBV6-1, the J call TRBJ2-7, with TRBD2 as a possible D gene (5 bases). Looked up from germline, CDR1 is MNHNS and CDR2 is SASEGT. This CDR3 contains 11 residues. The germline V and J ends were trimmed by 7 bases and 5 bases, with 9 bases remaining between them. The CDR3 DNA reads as TGTGCCAGCATCCTCGGGAACGAGCAGTACTTC. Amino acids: CASILGNEQYF.

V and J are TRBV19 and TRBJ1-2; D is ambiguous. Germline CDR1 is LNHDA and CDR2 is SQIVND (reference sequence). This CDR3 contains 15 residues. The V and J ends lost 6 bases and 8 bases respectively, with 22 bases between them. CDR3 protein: CASSTQGSVSHGYTF. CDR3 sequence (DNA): TGTGCCAGTAGCACCCAAGGTTCCGTTTCTCACGGCTACACCTTC.